The TCR beta chain described here comes from a study of cytomegalovirus exposure and HLA in healthy donors (dated by TCRdb to about 2017). With regard to the full study: An earlier analysis of approximately 640 of the donors reported 250 to 350 Gb of sequence data and 117 million unique TCR beta sequences from around 200 million T cells. Roughly 310 gigabases of sequencing data and approximately 93 million unique TCR sequences were included in an early release covering roughly 700 HLA-typed donors. Of the roughly 420 genotyped donors, 75% to 85% were placed in the genetic ancestry cluster associated with self-reported Caucasian donors. The aim of the study was to test whether cataloging public T cell receptors could identify signatures of past pathogen exposure. The study profiled the T cell repertoires of under 700 subjects by immunosequencing and related them to cytomegalovirus serostatus. Along with the approximately 670-subject first cohort, a separate validation cohort of roughly 110 different subjects was used. To predict cytomegalovirus infection status, the study brought together high-throughput TCR immunosequencing, statistical association of individual TCRs with disease status, and machine learning. A later analysis re-examined previously published TCR beta repertoires from about 670 donors and added high-resolution HLA genotyping to investigate patterns of TCR occurrence. The later analysis used no new phenotypic data to find candidate immune exposures, relying instead on TCR beta sequences and their occurrence across donors. An earlier analysis of approximately 580 of the donors used high-throughput TCR beta sequencing to judge whether each TCR beta V gene segment behaved as functional or pseudogenic. Donor age, sex, ethnicity and CMV serostatus were compiled alongside the repertoire data. Genome-wide SNP genotypes for about 55% of the 666 donors were used in a later genetic analysis, which treated that subset as a discovery cohort. All discovery cohort repertoires had been generated using a single sequencing platform. HLA typing covered class I and class II loci at four-digit resolution. Typing coverage differed by locus: A, B, C, DRB1 and DQB1 were typed in about 620-630 donors, DQA1 in about 560, DPA1 in some 600, and DPB1 in 472. A handful of DR-DQ haplotypes were handled as single units for association and clustering because linkage in the cohort was strong. Among about 410 genotyped donors of the cohort, an average of approximately 240,000 unique TCR beta nucleotide sequences was sequenced per donor, of which approximately 18% were non-productive. Here is what the overall study found, with its caveats: Because HLA typing was missing for some donors at each locus, association tests included only the typed subset. A later analysis reported that several top co-occurrence clusters appeared linked to parvovirus B19, influenza, CMV and Epstein-Barr virus. In vitro tests confirmed that a few of the cytomegalovirus-associated TCR beta chains recognize cytomegalovirus antigens. Some 15 rarely observed V segments, including chromosome 9 orphons, were excluded from the earlier analysis of about 600 of the donors because counts were too low. In a later analysis, the rate of TCR association differed among HLA loci, with DRB1 alleles having the most associated TCRs and HLA-C alleles having the fewest. It was suggested by the authors that the approach could potentially be generalized to other disease states and immunological phenotypes. In a later analysis, most CMV-associated TCR beta chains were found to appear HLA-restricted, with HLA associations seemingly driven largely by CMV exposure. In a later analysis, HLA-associated TCR beta chains were found to be more clonally expanded and to have lower generation probabilities than equally common non-associated chains. Presence/absence analyses assumed roughly uniform sequencing depth across donors, an assumption that may not hold. An association between a missense DCLRE1C variant and V-gene and J-gene trimming of TCR beta chains was found in a later genetic analysis and replicated in an independent cohort. The only immune exposure information available for the cohort was CMV serostatus. The 87-base-pair reads could not distinguish some IMGT-functional V segments, including TRBV6-2 and TRBV6-3, so those segments were excluded. A later genetic analysis reported fewer N-insertions in productive TCRs among donors in an Asian-associated ancestry cluster than the roughly 640-donor mean. The cohort was sequenced for TCR beta chains only, and without alpha or paired-chain data the features that could be detected were limited. The classifier was reported to diagnose cytomegalovirus status with high specificity and sensitivity in both the original cohort and the validation cohort. In the study, some 160 TCR beta chains were listed as associated with cytomegalovirus. Across donors, most TCR sequences were observed very rarely, whereas some public TCRs were present in many individuals. Assigning TCR associations to individual alleles was difficult when HLA alleles, especially DR and DQ, strongly co-occurred. Correlated functional status among segregating V segments might reflect linkage disequilibrium, but an unknown experimental factor could not be ruled out. The sequencing pipeline was judged likely to have produced a cluster of highly shared sequence variants as a technical artifact. A further reported finding was that TCR beta sequences accurately predicted the HLA-A and HLA-B alleles for most subjects in the first cohort. A later analysis associated 15,000 to 20,000 TCR beta sequences with specific HLA alleles at a false discovery rate of 0.05. In an earlier analysis of about 600 of the donors, most TCR beta V segments appeared in productive rearrangements about 87% or about 30% of the time, broadly matching IMGT annotations.

The cohort comprised 710 or so healthy bone marrow donors. Cohort members were all nominally healthy when sampled, although unrecorded immune exposures were likely present. The donor was CMV seronegative and was included in the group of under 450 seronegative cohort members. Each donor provided a peripheral blood sample, and peripheral blood mononuclear cells were used for TCR beta sequencing. The Qiagen DNeasy Blood Extraction Kit was used to extract genomic DNA from the blood cell samples. A remark on this clone: Its antigen remains unidentified.

Library preparation employed the immunoSEQ multiplex PCR assay. A mixture of 60 forward primers for TCR Vbeta segments and 13 reverse primers for TCR Jbeta segments was used in the multiplex PCR. A multiplex PCR assay on genomic DNA amplified the CDR3 region of rearranged TCR beta genes. The amplified TCR beta libraries were sequenced on the Illumina HiSeq System as 87-base-pair reads. The original methods were these. A later analysis counted 75 million to 100 million unique TCR beta chains across the 500 to 850 repertoires, and some 11 million of these chains were shared by at least two donors. To remove PCR and sequencing errors, raw reads were error-corrected and collapsed into unique sequences using a nearest-neighbor algorithm that merged closely related sequences. To assign V, D and J gene segments, CDR3 sequences were aligned to IMGT reference sequences. For a sequence to be retained, a match of at least six nucleotides was required to both a V gene segment and a J gene segment. Rearrangements were called productive when the CDR3 lacked stop codons and stayed in frame with V and J; all others were non-productive. CDR3 was defined by IMGT convention, running from the second conserved V-encoded cysteine to the conserved J-encoded phenylalanine. The earlier analysis of about 560 of the donors excluded any sequence lacking an unambiguous match to a single V gene segment. An earlier analysis of 587 of the donors classified V segments as functional when productive rearrangements were above 56.7% and as segregating when the standard deviation between donors was above 5%. A statistical classification framework was built for diagnosing cytomegalovirus status from the catalog of TCR beta chain sequences. V and J gene assignment, in a later analysis, came from comparing TCR nucleotide sequences with IMGT/GENE-DB human TR gene sequences. A later analysis assigned CDR3 sequences and most-parsimonious VDJ recombination scenarios with the TCRdist pipeline. In a later analysis, each TCR beta chain was defined by its CDR3 amino acid sequence together with its V-gene family, and reads without a unique V-gene family were excluded. As a way to deal with suspected cross-contamination and a sequencing artifact, a later analysis dropped approximately 570 nucleotide sequences that were highly shared and had low generation probability. In a later analysis, a clonal expansion index for each public chain was calculated from normalized within-repertoire ranks of inferred template counts. In a later analysis, generation probabilities were computed with a VDJ recombination model fitted to out-of-frame rearrangements, and the resulting probabilities were checked against IGoR. Hypergeometric tests were used in a later analysis to score TCR-TCR, TCR-HLA and TCR-CMV co-occurrence, with a repertoire-size bias correction applied to the TCR pairs. False discovery rates were estimated in a later analysis by permuting HLA or CMV assignments 20 times. In a later analysis, co-occurring TCRs were grouped with DBSCAN, and TCRdist sequence similarity was added when clustering was performed within HLA-allele-positive subsets. Repertoires with fewer than 30,000 or more than 120,000 public chains were left out of co-occurrence clustering, as were four to six repertoires with anomalous nucleotide sharing. Drawn from immuneACCESS, this table holds only the in-frame rearrangements with V and J called that TCRdb kept. Clones are partly lost; checked studies trace under half to an unresolved V gene and leave the rest unexplained. The DNA was the basis for D and trimming; V, J and clone size are from that table. The sample's clone listing holds more than 95,000 clones. In total, the top ten clones hold about 2.5% of the sample.

The CDR1 and CDR2 encoded by the germline V gene (reference sequence) are LNHDA and SQIVND. Germline trimming: 4 bases from V, 3 bases from J; junction bases outside gene matches: 6. The CDR3 has 15 amino acids, counting the end cysteine and phenylalanine. The sequence is cut down to CDR3 DNA, 45 bases in frame from base 1. The receptor was derived from a man in his thirties or forties in good health and CMV-seronegative. The chain is assembled from TRBV19 and TRBJ2-7; TRBD2 lines up with 10 middle nucleotides. Sequencing input: PBMCs. In nucleotides, the sequence is TGTGCCAGTAGTAAGGGAGCGGGAGGGGTCTACGAGCAGTACTTC. It translates to CASSKGAGGVYEQYF.